This T cell receptor (beta chain) was recovered during a study of T cells after posttransplantation cyclophosphamide. Details on this clone: Compared with germline, one end of the junction differs, possibly owing to a read error. This specimen includes other DNA sequences encoding the same CDR3.

Clones were sequenced by immunoSEQ multiplex PCR, and TCRdb holds only the in-frame ones, with some missing. The sample has about 1,600 clones; 60% to 75% are singletons. CDR3 size: 19 residues. Germline V gives CDR1 SGHKS, CDR2 YYEKEE (reference sequence). A marrow graft followed busulfan-fludarabine conditioning, with cyclophosphamide on days +3 and +4. The chain carries TRBV5-5 and TRBJ1-6; the match to TRBD1 covers 7 bases. This material consisted of CD4+ T cells sorted from blood, taken after allogeneic stem cell transplant with posttransplant cyclophosphamide. This TCR derives from a female patient in her 60s who received an allogeneic stem cell transplant from a related donor and was CMV-positive. The T cells may partly be graft donor cells. The CDR3 bases are TGTGCCAGCAGCCCTGACAGGGTTATACGAGGTGCCTATAATTCCCCCCTCCACTTT. This gives the protein CASSPDRVIRGAYNSPLHF.